This T cell receptor (beta chain) was sequenced for a study of T cell responses to AZD1222 COVID-19 vaccine. Across the whole study: Second-dose recipients at about 4 or about 12 weeks were treated as one pooled group.

Regarding this clone: No antigen is known for it.

This table comes from immunoSEQ multiplex PCR, and its TCRdb copy is limited to in-frame clones, with some not included. The sample shows roughly 93,000 clones, roughly 85% of them seen only once. Study-level points and caveats: No day 14 peak samples; only post-peak repertoires were characterized. A mostly white British donor set with more females was recruited, and clonal diversity was possibly underestimated.

This clonotype was sampled from an adult in good health. The material sequenced was peripheral blood, taken on day 0 of AZD1222 vaccination.

The CDR3, as DNA: TGTGCCAGCAGTGACATCGGGACAGGGGATGAAAAACTGTTTTTT. As protein: CASSDIGTGDEKLFF. The gene calls are TRBV2 and TRBJ1-4, with 10 bases matching TRBD1. Germline V CDR1 and CDR2: SNHLY, FYNNEI. This CDR3 has 15 amino acids. V lost 3 bases, J lost 6 bases, and 4 bases stayed unmatched.